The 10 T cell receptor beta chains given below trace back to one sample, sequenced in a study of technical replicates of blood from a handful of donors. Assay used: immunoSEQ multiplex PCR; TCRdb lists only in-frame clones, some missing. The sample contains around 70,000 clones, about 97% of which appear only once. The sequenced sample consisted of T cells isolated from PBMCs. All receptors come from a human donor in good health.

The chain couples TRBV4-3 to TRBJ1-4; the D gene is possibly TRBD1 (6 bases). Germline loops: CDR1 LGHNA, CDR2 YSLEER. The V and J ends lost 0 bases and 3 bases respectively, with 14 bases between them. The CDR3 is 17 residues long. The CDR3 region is CASSQDIGGRSNEKLFF. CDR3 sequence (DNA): TGCGCCAGCAGCCAAGATATTGGGGGCAGGTCTAATGAAAAACTGTTTTTT.

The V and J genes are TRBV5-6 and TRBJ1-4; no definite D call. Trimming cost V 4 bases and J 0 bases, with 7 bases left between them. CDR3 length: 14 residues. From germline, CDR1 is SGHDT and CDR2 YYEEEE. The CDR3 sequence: CASSPVPTNEKLFF. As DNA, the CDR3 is TGTGCCAGCAGCCCGGTTCCAACTAATGAAAAACTGTTTTTT.

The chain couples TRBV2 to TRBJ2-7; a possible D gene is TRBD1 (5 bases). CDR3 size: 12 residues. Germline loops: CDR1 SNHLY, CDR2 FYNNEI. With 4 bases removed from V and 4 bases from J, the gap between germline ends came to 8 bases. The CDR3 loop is CASSVSGYEQYF. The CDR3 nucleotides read TGTGCCAGCAGTGTGTCAGGGTACGAGCAGTACTTC.

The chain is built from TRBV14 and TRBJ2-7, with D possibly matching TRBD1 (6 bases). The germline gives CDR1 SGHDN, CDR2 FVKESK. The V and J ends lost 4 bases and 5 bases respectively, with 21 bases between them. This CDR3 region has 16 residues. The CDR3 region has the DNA TGTGCCAGCAGCCCCAAACGACAGGTCTCTTTCGACGAGCAGTACTTC. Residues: CASSPKRQVSFDEQYF.

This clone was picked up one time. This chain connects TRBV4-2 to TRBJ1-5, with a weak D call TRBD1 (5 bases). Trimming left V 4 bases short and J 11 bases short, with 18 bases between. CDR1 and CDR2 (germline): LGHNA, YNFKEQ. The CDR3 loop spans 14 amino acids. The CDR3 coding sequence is TGTGCCAGCAGCCCCTCCGAGACCTCAGGGACCCAGCATTTT. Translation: CASSPSETSGTQHF.

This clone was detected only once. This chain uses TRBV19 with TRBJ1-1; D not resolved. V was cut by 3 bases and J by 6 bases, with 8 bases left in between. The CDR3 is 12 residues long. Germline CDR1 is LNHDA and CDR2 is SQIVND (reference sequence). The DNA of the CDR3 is TGTGCCAGTAGTATTCGTTTCGCTGAAGCTTTCTTT. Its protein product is CASSIRFAEAFF.

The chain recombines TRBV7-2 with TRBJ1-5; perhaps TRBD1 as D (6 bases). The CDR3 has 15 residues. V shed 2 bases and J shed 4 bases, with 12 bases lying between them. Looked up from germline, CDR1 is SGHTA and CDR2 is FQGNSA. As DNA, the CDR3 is TGTGCCAGCAGCTTAATTAGGACAGCGAATCAGCCCCAGCATTTT. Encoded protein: CASSLIRTANQPQHF.

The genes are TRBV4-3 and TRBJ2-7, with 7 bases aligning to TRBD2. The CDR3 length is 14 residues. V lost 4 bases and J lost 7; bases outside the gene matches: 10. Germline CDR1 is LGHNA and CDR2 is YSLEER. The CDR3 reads CASSPRRGVREQYF. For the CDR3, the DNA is TGCGCCAGCAGCCCACGACGGGGGGTTAGGGAGCAGTACTTC.

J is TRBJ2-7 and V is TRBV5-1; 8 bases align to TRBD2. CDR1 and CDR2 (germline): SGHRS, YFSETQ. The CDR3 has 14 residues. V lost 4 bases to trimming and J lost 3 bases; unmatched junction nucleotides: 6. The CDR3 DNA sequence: TGCGCCAGCAGCCCCGGGACTAGTTACTACGAGCAGTACTTC. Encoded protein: CASSPGTSYYEQYF.

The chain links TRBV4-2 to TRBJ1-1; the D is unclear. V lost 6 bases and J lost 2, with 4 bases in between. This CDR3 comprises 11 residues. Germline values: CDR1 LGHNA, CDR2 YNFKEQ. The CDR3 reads CASSLNTEAFF. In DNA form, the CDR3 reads TGTGCCAGCAGTCTTAACACTGAAGCTTTCTTT.